The T cell receptor (beta chain) described here comes from a study of shared clonotypes between healthy human individuals (dated by TCRdb to about 2020). In terms of the full investigation: The cohort included three men and two women between 18 and 49 years of age. Per donor, three plates each were used for CD4 naive and CD4 memory, two for CD8 naive, and one for CD8 memory. Different laboratories and diverse techniques were used to prepare libraries and sequence TCR repertoires, to increase sequencing depth and limit assay-specific biases. The study deeply sequenced blood TCR repertoires of about 5 healthy adults to estimate repertoire size and the extent of clonotype sharing between individuals. Per donor, leukapheresis produced somewhere between about 0.9 and 9.5 billion PBMCs.

Healthy HIV-negative adults with no recently reported acute infections or vaccinations were included as donors. Every donor was a Caucasian adult living in Nashville, Tennessee, USA. CD4+ T cells were enriched by magnetic negative selection, after which naive cells were positively selected on CD45RA and the negative fraction was taken as the memory subset. Blood was collected by leukapheresis, and PBMCs were isolated by Ficoll-Histopaque density gradient centrifugation and then cryopreserved in liquid nitrogen vapor phase. Analytical flow cytometry was used to check the purity and quantity of every magnetically sorted T cell population. Each sorted fraction had its genomic DNA isolated and then quantified by UV absorbance on a Nanodrop 2000c. Using the deep immunoSEQ assay, TCR CDR3 regions were amplified from genomic DNA by multiplex PCR. Extracted genomic DNA from each cell subset was distributed evenly across all wells of several immunoSEQ 96-well plates, and each plate was treated as a replicate. For sorted subsets, each replicate PCR was loaded with roughly 0.2 ug genomic DNA, equivalent to 25,000 to 30,000 T cell genomes. The purified libraries were quantified using a Qubit 3.0 fluorometer, sized with a Bioanalyzer 2100, and then quantified again using the KAPA Library Quantification kit. Every immunoSEQ 96-well plate was sequenced on a dedicated single-read 150-cycle Illumina NextSeq 550 flow cell. Per the authors' processing: Because the immunoSEQ output included only junctional sequences and no quality scores, the filtering could not be the same as the filtering used for full-length reads. Sequences were annotated with PyIR, a Python wrapper for IgBLAST v1.9, and V/J genes and CDR3 were assigned using IMGT germline references. Reads were filtered out if the reads had weak V/J assignments (E-value above 1e-6), no CDR3, stop codons, out-of-frame junctions, or ambiguous translated residues. A V3J clonotype was defined by an identical inferred V gene, J gene, and CDR3 amino acid sequence. Percentage overlap between repertoires was calculated by dividing the number of shared unique clonotypes by the size of the smaller repertoire. Three approaches were used to assess repertoire richness: RTK rarefaction, the Chao1 estimator, and Recon v2.1 estimates of unobserved clonotypes. For all TCRbeta clonotypes obtained by the gDNA method from four donors, generation probabilities were computed with OLGA. As stored in TCRdb, this immuneACCESS dataset retains in-frame rearrangements with V and J assigned. A fraction of the clones does not appear; measured against another copy, unresolved V genes explain less than half of the discrepancy, and the remainder lacks a known reason. Clone size and V and J calls were adopted from that table, with D and trimming inferred from the DNA. For this sample the table gives a few hundred thousand clones, of which about 97% were detected only once. Clones ranked in the top ten supply about 0.06% of the sample.

The research as a whole found: When several donors were compared, the shared fraction of clonotypes was 5% to 6.5% for naive CD4, approximately 3.5% for naive CD8, 2% to 2.5% for memory CD4, and about 0.36% for memory CD8. Estimated clonotype richness was generally larger for naive than for memory subsets. Even with the large sequencing depth, rarefaction of the sorted-subset datasets indicated that sequencing was incomplete. Because the study included only a small number of donors, the genetic and exposure-history diversity represented was limited. Only blood was sampled, and tissue TCR repertoires likely differ from those in blood. Pairwise subsampling led to the expectation that sequencing depth would affect the degree of clonotype sharing among donors. Compared with non-shared clonotypes, the clonotypes found in all four sorted-subset donors had higher generation probabilities.

Counted from cysteine to phenylalanine, this CDR3 has 15 amino acids. Just the 45-base CDR3 DNA is kept, in frame starting at base 1. Based on the germline V gene (reference sequence), the CDR1 and CDR2 sequences are LNHDA and SQIVND. A distance of 16 bases separates the germline ends of V and J, which lose 3 bases and 5 bases respectively. This clone was recorded only once. Its antigen target is currently unknown. Base qualities were left out, and no much larger clone turns up one base away. The material sequenced was naive CD4+ T cells sorted from blood. The meaning of the sample's cell subset or site label: CD45RA+ positively selected. This chain is built from TRBV19 and TRBJ1-1; the D gene cannot be named for sure. This sequence was found in a woman in her twenties or thirties in good health. The nucleotide sequence is TGTGCCAGTAGTATGAAGGCTATTCTGTGGACTGAAGCTTTCTTT. This gives the protein CASSMKAILWTEAFF.